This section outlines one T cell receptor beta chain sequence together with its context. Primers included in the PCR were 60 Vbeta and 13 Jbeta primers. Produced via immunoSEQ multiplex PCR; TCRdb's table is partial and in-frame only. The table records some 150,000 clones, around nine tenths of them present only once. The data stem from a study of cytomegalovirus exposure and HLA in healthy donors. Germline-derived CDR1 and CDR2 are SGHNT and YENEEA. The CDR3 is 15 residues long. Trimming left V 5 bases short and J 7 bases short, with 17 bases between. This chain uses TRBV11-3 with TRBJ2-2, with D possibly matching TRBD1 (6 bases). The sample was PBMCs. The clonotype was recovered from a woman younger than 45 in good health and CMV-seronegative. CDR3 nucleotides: TGTGCCAGCAGCCAACAGGGTGGGTCAGACGGGGAGCTGTTTTTT. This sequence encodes CASSQQGGSDGELFF.